A selection of T cell receptor beta chains follows, all from one sample in a study of PD-1 blockade in classical Hodgkin lymphoma. The repertoire was sequenced with immunoSEQ multiplex PCR; TCRdb's copy has only in-frame clones and lacks some. The sample yields some 8,000 clones, 65% to 80% seen once. Sequenced material: CD8+ T cells from blood, taken before the fourth cycle of nivolumab. The origin of the receptors is a human donor with classical Hodgkin lymphoma. The CDR3 runs from the conserved cysteine through the conserved F or W. Fields, in order: clone size, J gene, D gene, V gene, CDR3 length, CDR3 protein, CDR3 DNA. The D gene is left open where the match is weak. Size is omitted from some rows. Given values are once, few, many or a class for expanded clones.

abundance: -; j_gene: TRBJ1-1; d_gene: TRBD1; v_gene: TRBV19; len: 18; CDR3aa: CASSIDRQGGLNTAEAFF; CDR3nt: TGTGCCAGTAGTATAGATAGACAGGGGGGCTTGAACACTGCTGAAGCTTTCTTT
abundance: -; j_gene: TRBJ1-1; d_gene: -; v_gene: TRBV19; len: 14; CDR3aa: CASKGTYGSTEAFF; CDR3nt: TGTGCCAGTAAAGGCACATACGGTTCGACTGAAGCTTTCTTT
abundance: -; j_gene: TRBJ2-5; d_gene: -; v_gene: TRBV11-2; len: 15; CDR3aa: CASSLAGQHQETQYF; CDR3nt: TGTGCCAGCAGCTTAGCGGGACAACACCAAGAGACCCAGTACTTC
abundance: -; j_gene: TRBJ2-6; d_gene: -; v_gene: TRBV19; len: 15; CDR3aa: CASSMGYSGANVLTF; CDR3nt: TGTGCCAGTAGTATGGGATACTCTGGGGCCAACGTCCTGACTTTC
abundance: -; j_gene: TRBJ2-5; d_gene: TRBD2; v_gene: TRBV7-6; len: 15; CDR3aa: CASRILARGQETQYF; CDR3nt: TGTGCCAGCAGAATACTAGCGAGAGGGCAAGAGACCCAGTACTTC
abundance: -; j_gene: TRBJ2-2; d_gene: -; v_gene: TRBV5-6; len: 13; CDR3aa: CASSYPNTGELFF; CDR3nt: TGTGCCAGCAGCTACCCGAACACCGGGGAGCTGTTTTTT
abundance: once; j_gene: TRBJ1-2; d_gene: -; v_gene: TRBV13; len: 14; CDR3aa: CASSPPTGSYGYTF; CDR3nt: TGTGCCAGCAGCCCCCCCACAGGGTCGTATGGCTACACCTTC
abundance: -; j_gene: TRBJ2-7; d_gene: TRBD1; v_gene: TRBV19; len: 14; CDR3aa: CASSIRDRGAEQYF; CDR3nt: TGTGCCAGTAGTATACGGGACAGGGGAGCCGAGCAGTACTTC
abundance: -; j_gene: TRBJ1-5; d_gene: -; v_gene: TRBV5-6; len: 14; CDR3aa: CASSLGQNNQPQHF; CDR3nt: TGTGCCAGCAGCCTAGGACAGAACAATCAGCCCCAGCATTTT
abundance: few; j_gene: TRBJ2-1; d_gene: -; v_gene: TRBV6-6; len: 16; CDR3aa: CASSLNWGDVYNEQFF; CDR3nt: TGTGCCAGCAGTTTGAATTGGGGCGACGTCTACAATGAGCAGTTCTTC
abundance: once; j_gene: TRBJ2-1; d_gene: TRBD2; v_gene: TRBV9; len: 15; CDR3aa: CASSLLAGSYNEQFF; CDR3nt: TGTGCCAGCAGCCTACTAGCGGGCTCCTACAATGAGCAGTTCTTC
abundance: -; j_gene: TRBJ1-4; d_gene: -; v_gene: TRBV6-6; len: 16; CDR3aa: CASSFNRGHRGEKLFF; CDR3nt: TGTGCCAGCAGTTTTAATCGGGGACACCGTGGTGAAAAACTGTTTTTT
abundance: -; j_gene: TRBJ1-2; d_gene: TRBD1; v_gene: TRBV7-9; len: 16; CDR3aa: CASSPSQGGASYGYTF; CDR3nt: TGTGCCAGCAGCCCCTCGCAGGGGGGAGCCTCCTATGGCTACACCTTC
abundance: few; j_gene: TRBJ2-3; d_gene: TRBD1; v_gene: TRBV11-1; len: 13; CDR3aa: CASRTGLLDTQYF; CDR3nt: TGTGCCAGCAGGACAGGGTTATTAGATACGCAGTATTTT
abundance: -; j_gene: TRBJ1-1; d_gene: -; v_gene: TRBV29-1; len: 14; CDR3aa: CSVALARAGTEAFF; CDR3nt: TGCAGCGTTGCTCTCGCACGTGCGGGCACTGAAGCTTTCTTT
abundance: -; j_gene: TRBJ2-2; d_gene: TRBD2; v_gene: TRBV9; len: 16; CDR3aa: CASSVVLAGDSGELFF; CDR3nt: TGTGCCAGCAGCGTAGTTCTAGCGGGGGATTCCGGGGAGCTGTTTTTT
abundance: few; j_gene: TRBJ2-3; d_gene: TRBD1; v_gene: TRBV9; len: 16; CDR3aa: CASSPSLAGGADTQYF; CDR3nt: TGTGCCAGCAGCCCAAGCTTGGCAGGGGGCGCGGATACGCAGTATTTT
abundance: few; j_gene: TRBJ1-2; d_gene: -; v_gene: TRBV5-5; len: 14; CDR3aa: CASSLEGRGHGYTF; CDR3nt: TGTGCCAGCAGCTTGGAGGGCAGGGGCCATGGCTACACCTTC
abundance: -; j_gene: TRBJ2-7; d_gene: -; v_gene: TRBV5-5; len: 15; CDR3aa: CASSLYAGGAYEQYF; CDR3nt: TGTGCCAGCAGCTTGTATGCAGGGGGGGCCTACGAGCAGTACTTC
abundance: -; j_gene: TRBJ1-3; d_gene: TRBD1; v_gene: TRBV29-1; len: 17; CDR3aa: CSVEDPRDRSYGNTIYF; CDR3nt: TGCAGCGTTGAAGATCCCCGGGACAGGAGTTACGGAAACACCATATATTTT
abundance: -; j_gene: TRBJ2-2; d_gene: TRBD2; v_gene: TRBV19; len: 14; CDR3aa: CASKWGGHTGELFF; CDR3nt: TGTGCCAGTAAATGGGGGGGACACACCGGGGAGCTGTTTTTT
abundance: -; j_gene: TRBJ1-2; d_gene: -; v_gene: TRBV30; len: 13; CDR3aa: CAHSAGPGYGYTF; CDR3nt: TGTGCCCATTCAGCGGGCCCTGGGTATGGCTACACCTTC
abundance: -; j_gene: TRBJ2-5; d_gene: -; v_gene: TRBV13; len: 14; CDR3aa: CASSLVSGQETQYF; CDR3nt: TGTGCCAGCAGCTTAGTGTCAGGACAAGAGACCCAGTACTTC
abundance: -; j_gene: TRBJ1-3; d_gene: -; v_gene: TRBV10-3; len: 14; CDR3aa: CAISEIGYGNTIYF; CDR3nt: TGTGCCATCAGTGAGATAGGGTATGGAAACACCATATATTTT
abundance: once; j_gene: TRBJ2-1; d_gene: -; v_gene: TRBV19; len: 16; CDR3aa: CASSIGWGFYYNEQFF; CDR3nt: TGTGCCAGTAGTATTGGTTGGGGTTTTTACTACAATGAGCAGTTCTTC
abundance: -; j_gene: TRBJ2-6; d_gene: TRBD2; v_gene: TRBV9; len: 16; CDR3aa: CASSVGGGAGANVLTF; CDR3nt: TGTGCCAGCAGCGTAGGGGGAGGGGCTGGGGCCAACGTCCTGACTTTC
abundance: -; j_gene: TRBJ2-1; d_gene: -; v_gene: TRBV5-6; len: 14; CDR3aa: CASSLAYSPDEQFF; CDR3nt: TGTGCCAGCAGCTTGGCCTATTCTCCCGATGAGCAGTTCTTC
abundance: once; j_gene: TRBJ2-4; d_gene: TRBD1; v_gene: TRBV6-5; len: 13; CDR3aa: CATGAGGKNIQYF; CDR3nt: TGTGCCACTGGGGCAGGGGGCAAAAACATTCAGTACTTC
abundance: -; j_gene: TRBJ1-5; d_gene: -; v_gene: TRBV27; len: 14; CDR3aa: CASSPWDINQPQHF; CDR3nt: TGTGCCAGCAGTCCCTGGGACATCAATCAGCCCCAGCATTTT
abundance: -; j_gene: TRBJ2-7; d_gene: TRBD2; v_gene: TRBV28; len: 16; CDR3aa: CASSLVTSGSSYEQYF; CDR3nt: TGTGCCAGCAGTTTAGTGACTAGCGGGAGCTCCTACGAGCAGTACTTC
abundance: once; j_gene: TRBJ2-7; d_gene: TRBD2; v_gene: TRBV4-3; len: 14; CDR3aa: CASSRTSDSYEQYF; CDR3nt: TGCGCCAGCAGCCGGACTAGCGACTCCTACGAGCAGTACTTC
abundance: -; j_gene: TRBJ2-7; d_gene: TRBD1; v_gene: TRBV19; len: 15; CDR3aa: CASSIAGTGAYEQYF; CDR3nt: TGTGCCAGTAGTATCGCCGGGACAGGGGCTTACGAGCAGTACTTC
abundance: -; j_gene: TRBJ2-2; d_gene: TRBD2; v_gene: TRBV4-1; len: 18; CDR3aa: CASSLLTSGRALTGELFF; CDR3nt: TGCGCCAGCAGCCTCCTTACTAGCGGGAGGGCTCTTACCGGGGAGCTGTTTTTT
abundance: -; j_gene: TRBJ2-7; d_gene: -; v_gene: TRBV7-9; len: 14; CDR3aa: CASSLVGRHYEQYF; CDR3nt: TGTGCCAGCAGCTTGGTGGGACGGCACTACGAGCAGTACTTC
abundance: -; j_gene: TRBJ1-2; d_gene: -; v_gene: TRBV4-3; len: 17; CDR3aa: CASSQVGPGQGNYGYTF; CDR3nt: TGCGCCAGCAGCCAAGTTGGGCCCGGCCAGGGGAACTATGGCTACACCTTC
abundance: -; j_gene: TRBJ2-2; d_gene: -; v_gene: TRBV9; len: 14; CDR3aa: CASAETDGGGELFF; CDR3nt: TGTGCCAGCGCCGAGACCGATGGAGGCGGGGAGCTGTTTTTT
abundance: -; j_gene: TRBJ1-5; d_gene: -; v_gene: TRBV21-1; len: 16; CDR3aa: CASSNGDRGPVGPQHF; CDR3nt: TGTGCCAGCAGCAATGGGGACAGGGGTCCGGTTGGGCCCCAGCATTTT
abundance: -; j_gene: TRBJ2-1; d_gene: -; v_gene: TRBV11-2; len: 15; CDR3aa: CASSLEFGAVNEQFF; CDR3nt: TGTGCCAGCAGCTTAGAGTTTGGGGCAGTCAATGAGCAGTTCTTC
abundance: -; j_gene: TRBJ2-1; d_gene: TRBD2; v_gene: TRBV28; len: 15; CDR3aa: CASSYRTSGLIEQFF; CDR3nt: TGTGCCAGCAGTTACCGGACTAGCGGGCTGATTGAGCAGTTCTTC
abundance: -; j_gene: TRBJ2-2; d_gene: TRBD2; v_gene: TRBV18; len: 16; CDR3aa: CASSPWTSETTGELFF; CDR3nt: TGTGCCAGCTCACCATGGACTAGCGAGACCACCGGGGAGCTGTTTTTT
abundance: -; j_gene: TRBJ2-1; d_gene: -; v_gene: TRBV11-1; len: 12; CDR3aa: CASSFGNNEQFF; CDR3nt: TGTGCCAGCAGCTTCGGAAACAATGAGCAGTTCTTC